These 20 T cell receptor beta chains originate from one sample sequenced in a study of metastatic and nonmetastatic thyroid tumors. MiXCR re-clonotyped the PCR reads for TCRdb. The sample has tens of thousands of clones; roughly a quarter are singletons. Nobody among the patients had been given any treatment before thyroid surgery. Sequences were obtained from blood. Receptors originate from a female donor with papillary thyroid cancer or a benign thyroid nodule (not recorded which). Some clones in this sample may be carry-over from other donors' samples.

The chain has TRBV5-1 and TRBJ2-2; the D call may be TRBD1 or TRBD2 (6 bases each). The CDR3 spans 13 residues. With 2 bases removed from V and 6 bases from J, the gap between germline ends came to 8 bases. CDR1 SGHRS and CDR2 YFSETQ come from the germline V gene. CDR3 DNA sequence: TGCGCCAGCAGCTTCGGGGGCTCCGGGGAGCTGTTTTTT. Protein product: CASSFGGSGELFF. The full variable domain, completed using reference TRBV5-1 and TRBJ2-2, is KAGVTQTPRYLIKTRGQQVTLSCSPISGHRSVSWYQQTPGQGLQFLFEYFSETQRNKGNFPGRFSGRQFSNSRSEMNVSTLELGDSALYLCASSFGGSGELFFGEGSRLTVL.

The chain has TRBV5-6 and TRBJ2-7; TRBD2 matches 8 bases. V was pared by 2 bases and J by 2 bases, with 6 bases of the junction left unmatched. The CDR3 extends over 15 amino acids. The germline gives CDR1 SGHDT, CDR2 YYEEEE. Here the CDR3 reads CASSFFTGGTYEQYF. The CDR3 DNA is TGTGCCAGCAGCTTCTTCACGGGAGGGACCTACGAGCAGTACTTC.

This clone has only a few counts. The chain uses TRBV28 and TRBJ1-2; maybe TRBD1 (5 bases). Germline V gene sequence: CDR1 MDHEN, CDR2 SYDVKM. The germline V and J ends were trimmed by 5 bases and 0 bases, with 10 bases remaining between them. There are 14 residues in the CDR3. Here the CDR3 DNA reads TGTGCCAGCAGTAGTGGGGGTGCTAACTATGGCTACACCTTC. It encodes CASSSGGANYGYTF.

The chain couples TRBV5-4 to TRBJ1-1; tentatively, D is TRBD1 (5 bases). V lost 4 bases and J 7 bases, leaving 8 bases between the germline ends. This CDR3 contains 11 residues. Germline V gene lookup returns CDR1 SGHNT and CDR2 YYREEE (reference sequence). The CDR3 nucleotides read TGTGCCAGCAGCAGGGGCCTTGAAGCTTTCTTT. Translated, it gives CASSRGLEAFF. Looking up the rest from reference TRBV5-4 and TRBJ1-1 gives the full variable domain: ETGVTQSPTHLIKTRGQQVTLRCSSQSGHNTVSWYQQALGQGPQFIFQYYREEENGRGNFPPRFSGLQFPNYSSELNVNALELDDSALYLCASSRGLEAFFGQGTRLTVV.

This clone is medium-sized by share. The chain employs TRBV2 and TRBJ2-3, with a weak D call TRBD1 (7 bases). This CDR3 spans 17 amino acids. Germline loops: CDR1 SNHLY, CDR2 FYNNEI. Trimming took off 8 bases at V and 0 bases at J, with 21 bases between the two ends. This chain's CDR3 is CASRGWRGLPSTDTQYF. CDR3 bases: TGTGCCAGCCGTGGTTGGAGGGGGCTCCCAAGCACAGATACGCAGTATTTT.

This clone was counted at least ten times. The rearrangement links TRBV5-5 to TRBJ1-1, with a weak D call TRBD1 (6 bases). Per the germline V gene, CDR1 is SGHKS and CDR2 is YYEKEE (reference sequence). With 4 bases removed from V and 11 bases from J, the gap between germline ends came to 24 bases. The CDR3 is 15 residues long. The chain's CDR3 is CASSRPGVERAQAFF. In nucleotides, the CDR3 is TGTGCCAGCAGCAGGCCAGGGGTAGAGAGGGCTCAGGCTTTCTTT. Variable domain in full (rest from reference TRBV5-5 and TRBJ1-1): DAGVTQSPTHLIKTRGQQVTLRCSPISGHKSVSWYQQVLGQGPQFIFQYYEKEERGRGNFPDRFSARQFPNYSSELNVNALLLGDSALYLCASSRPGVERAQAFFGQGTRLTVV.

This clone came up many times. The chain joins TRBV4-3 to TRBJ2-1; a weak D match, TRBD2 (5 bases). V was pared by 0 bases and J by 14 bases, with 14 bases between. This CDR3 region has 13 residues. Germline V gives CDR1 LGHNA, CDR2 YSLEER. CDR3 protein: CASSQDREAKEFF. CDR3 nucleotides: TGCGCCAGCAGCCAAGATCGGGAAGCTAAAGAGTTCTTC.

This clone is medium-sized in the sample. The chain is built from TRBV11-2 and TRBJ1-1; D gene uncertain. This CDR3 spans 15 amino acids. Germline-derived CDR1 and CDR2 are SGHAT and FQNNGV. Trimming left V 2 bases short and J 0 bases short, with 10 bases between. This CDR3 reads CASSLTATMNTEAFF. Written as DNA, the CDR3 is TGTGCCAGCAGCTTAACAGCAACCATGAACACTGAAGCTTTCTTT.

This clone counts as medium-sized. V and J are TRBV7-2 and TRBJ1-5; D may be TRBD1 (5 bases). The CDR3 contains 16 residues. V lost 5 bases, J lost 1 base, and 15 bases lay in between. In germline, CDR1 is SGHTA, CDR2 FQGNSA. CDR3: CASSPLGAASNQPQHF. CDR3 nucleotide sequence: TGTGCCAGCAGCCCACTTGGGGCAGCAAGCAATCAGCCCCAGCATTTT. The entire variable domain, with the rest obtained from reference TRBV7-2 and TRBJ1-5, is as follows: GAGVSQSPSNKVTEKGKDVELRCDPISGHTALYWYRQSLGQGLEFLIYFQGNSAPDKSGLPSDRFSAERTGGSVSTLTIQRTQQEDSAVYLCASSPLGAASNQPQHFGDGTRLSIL.

This clone was detected ten times or more. The chain carries TRBV7-8 and TRBJ2-5, with D perhaps assigned TRBD1 or TRBD2 (5 bases each). Germline-derived CDR1 and CDR2 are SGHVS and FQNEAQ. CDR3 length: 13 amino acids. The ends were cut back, 8 bases at V and 5 bases at J, with 15 bases in the middle. CDR3 nucleotides: TGTGCCAGCTCCGGGGTACGGGGCGAGACCCAGTACTTC. This gives the protein CASSGVRGETQYF.

V and J are TRBV6-2 or TRBV6-3 and TRBJ2-1; D tentatively fits TRBD1 or TRBD2 (5 bases each). This CDR3 has 16 amino acids. V dropped 2 bases and J dropped 3 bases, with 14 bases sitting between them. CDR1 is MNHEY, CDR2 SVGEGT, per germline. In nucleotides, the CDR3 is TGTGCCAGCAGTTACGGGTCCGGGACGATCTACAATGAGCAGTTCTTC. Its protein product is CASSYGSGTIYNEQFF.

Ten or more counts support this clone. The chain is built from TRBV6-2 or TRBV6-3 and TRBJ2-6; 8 positions agree with TRBD1. V shed 7 bases and J 4 bases; nucleotides not matched to a gene: 12. The CDR3 covers 17 residues. Per the germline V gene, CDR1 is MNHEY and CDR2 is SVGEGT. The CDR3 is CASTYGQGARGANVLTF. CDR3 bases: TGTGCCAGCACCTATGGTCAGGGGGCGAGAGGGGCCAACGTCCTGACTTTC.

This clone is termed medium-sized. The chain couples TRBV20-1 to TRBJ1-5; D not resolved. The V and J ends lost 1 base and 4 bases respectively, with 11 bases between them. The CDR3 has 14 residues. CDR1 DFQATT and CDR2 SNEGSKA come from the germline V gene (reference sequence). CDR3 region: CSARVGAPNQPQHF. CDR3 coding DNA: TGCAGTGCTAGAGTGGGAGCTCCTAATCAGCCCCAGCATTTT.

This clone is medium-sized within its sample. V is TRBV5-1 and J is TRBJ2-6, with 7 positions matching TRBD1. The CDR3 is 19 residues long. Germline V gives CDR1 SGHRS, CDR2 YFSETQ. After removal of 4 bases from V and 0 bases from J, the junction contained 13 bases not matched to a gene. CDR3 coding DNA: TGCGCCAGCAGCACGAAAACGGGGACAGTCAGCTCTGGGGCCAACGTCCTGACTTTC. Translation: CASSTKTGTVSSGANVLTF.

This clone was detected ten times or more. This same CDR3 is encoded by further DNA sequences in the sample. This chain links TRBV27 with TRBJ1-1, with D hard to call. Germline CDR1 is MNHEY and CDR2 is SMNVEV (reference sequence). The CDR3 loop spans 15 amino acids. The germline V and J ends were trimmed by 5 bases and 4 bases, with 17 bases remaining between them. CDR3 DNA sequence: TGTGCCAGCAGTGCGCTAATACAGCGGGGCACTGAAGCTTTCTTT. Translating gives CASSALIQRGTEAFF.

This chain uses TRBV28 with TRBJ1-1; D gene unclear. Germline V gene lookup returns CDR1 MDHEN and CDR2 SYDVKM. V lost 2 bases and J 8 bases, leaving 15 bases between the germline ends. The CDR3 sequence is 14 residues long. The CDR3 reads CASSLPPGPTEAFF. DNA for the CDR3: TGTGCCAGCAGTTTACCCCCTGGACCAACCGAAGCTTTCTTT.

This clone was seen at least ten times. In the same sample, other DNA sequences code for this CDR3. V gene TRBV10-1 combines with J gene TRBJ2-7; D not certain. The V and J ends lost 4 bases and 3 bases respectively, with 7 bases between them. The CDR3 spans 12 residues. Germline CDR1 reads WNHNN; CDR2 reads SYGVQD (reference sequence). The CDR3 nucleotides are TGCGCCAGCAGTGTGACAAGCTACGAGCAGTACTTC. Translating gives CASSVTSYEQYF.

A word on this clone: A read error may account for a junction end that differs from germline. J is TRBJ2-7 and V is TRBV6-1; D is undetermined. Germline CDR1 is MNHNS and CDR2 is SASEGT. There are 12 residues in the CDR3. CDR3 coding DNA: TGTGCCAGCAGCCCGCCAGTCTACGAGCATAACTTC. It encodes CASSPPVYEHNF.

This clone was observed many times. The chain is built from TRBV5-6 and TRBJ1-1, with no clear D. The CDR3 extends over 14 amino acids. Trimming cost V 3 bases and J 8 bases, with 17 bases left between them. From germline, CDR1 is SGHDT and CDR2 YYEEEE. The CDR3 DNA is TGTGCCAGCAGCTGGATGGGCCAGAGGGCGGAAGCTTTCTTT. This codes for CASSWMGQRAEAFF.

The chain has TRBV7-2 and TRBJ1-2, with 11 bases fitting TRBD1. Trimming removed 5 bases from V and 7 bases from J; junction bases left unmatched: 3. Germline lookup yields CDR1 SGHTA and CDR2 FQGNSA. This CDR3 has 13 amino acids. CDR3: CASSPDRGLGYTF. The CDR3 DNA is TGTGCCAGCAGCCCGGACAGGGGGCTTGGCTACACCTTC.